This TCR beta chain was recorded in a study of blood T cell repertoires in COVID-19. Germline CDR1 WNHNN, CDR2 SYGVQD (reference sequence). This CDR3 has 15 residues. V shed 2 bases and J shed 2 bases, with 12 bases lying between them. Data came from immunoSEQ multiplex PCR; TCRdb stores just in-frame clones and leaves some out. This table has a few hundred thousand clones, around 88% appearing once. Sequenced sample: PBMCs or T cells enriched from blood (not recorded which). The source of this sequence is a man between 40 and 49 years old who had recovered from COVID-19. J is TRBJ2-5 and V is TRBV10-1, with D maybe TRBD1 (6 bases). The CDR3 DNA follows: TGCGCCAGCAGTGAGGGGACATATGGACAAGAGACCCAGTACTTC. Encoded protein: CASSEGTYGQETQYF.